This T cell receptor beta chain was identified in a study of Ad26.COV2.S vaccination and SARS-CoV-2 variants. Generated by immunoSEQ multiplex PCR, the TCRdb table keeps only in-frame clones and is missing some. The data hold 300,000 to 400,000 clones, with 70% to 90% observed a single time. Worth noting for this clone: Antigen unknown.

Study-level findings and limits: Placebo recipients trailed vaccine recipients in spike-specific TCR breadth.

Germline V lookup: CDR1 SGHKS, CDR2 YYEKEE (reference sequence). V was cut by 4 bases and J by 0 bases, with 8 bases left in between. The CDR3 has 13 amino acids. Described treatment: some 20 received Ad26.COV2.S at low or high dose, single or two shots; 5 received placebo; per-sample allocation not given. Day 63 after the first injection of vaccine or placebo was the sampling time. This material consisted of peripheral blood, taken in a trial of Ad26.COV2.S vaccine versus placebo. This receptor was obtained from a person aged 18-60 years who received the Ad26.COV2.S COVID-19 vaccine or a placebo. This chain links TRBV5-5 with TRBJ2-7; D may be TRBD1 (6 bases). This chain's CDR3 is CASSRQDSYEQYF. The CDR3 DNA reads TGTGCCAGCAGCAGACAGGACTCCTACGAGCAGTACTTC.